Below, 13 T cell receptor beta chains from the same sample are listed, as sequenced in a study of blood T cell repertoires in COVID-19. Clones were read by immunoSEQ multiplex PCR, and TCRdb kept only the in-frame ones, dropping some. Seen here are around 150,000 clones, 65% to 85% observed once, and the top ten hold about 5%. Sequencing was carried out using PBMCs or T cells enriched from blood (not recorded which). The receptors shown here come from a man in his sixties or seventies who had been exposed to COVID-19.

The chain recombines TRBV6-5 with TRBJ2-6; D remains unclear. Per germline, CDR1 MNHEY and CDR2 SVGAGI. V shed 5 bases and J shed 1 base, with 9 bases lying between them. CDR3 length: 15 amino acids. The CDR3 region is CASSSLISGANVLTF. DNA of the CDR3: TGTGCCAGCAGTAGCCTTATATCTGGGGCCAACGTCCTGACTTTC.

The chain is built from TRBV5-1 and TRBJ2-5; 7 bases agree with TRBD1. Germline CDR1 reads SGHRS; CDR2 reads YFSETQ. Trimming at V came to 4 bases and at J to 1 base, leaving 4 bases not matched to a gene. The CDR3 has 14 amino acids. Here the CDR3 reads CASSQQGLQETQYF. In DNA form, the CDR3 reads TGCGCCAGCAGCCAACAGGGGCTCCAAGAGACCCAGTACTTC.

The chain employs TRBV21-1 and TRBJ2-7; no check of the table's D call, TRBD2, against the DNA was made. TRBV21-1 is deemed a pseudogene. The CDR3 consists of 14 residues. The CDR3 DNA reads TGTGCCGCCGAGGGATACCCCGACCCCTACGAGCAGTACTTC. Encoded protein: CAAEGYPDPYEQYF.

The chain carries TRBV10-2 and TRBJ2-3; D might be TRBD2 (5 bases). Germline loops: CDR1 WSHSY, CDR2 SAAADI. This CDR3 comprises 13 residues. The V end was cut by 4 bases, the J end by 4 bases, with 9 bases between. The DNA for the CDR3 is TGCGCCAGCAGTGGCCTAGCCGCAGATACGCAGTATTTT. Its protein is CASSGLAADTQYF.

This clone showed up just once. The chain carries TRBV19 and TRBJ1-5; D is undetermined. Germline V gene lookup returns CDR1 LNHDA and CDR2 SQIVND (reference sequence). The V and J ends lost 5 bases and 1 base respectively, with 21 bases between them. This CDR3 contains 18 residues. DNA for the CDR3: TGTGCCAGTAGTCCCTTACTAGTCAGAAGCTCGAGCAATCAGCCCCAGCATTTT. Amino acid sequence: CASSPLLVRSSSNQPQHF.

This clone has only one observation. The chain carries TRBV5-4 and TRBJ1-4; 8 bases are a match to TRBD1. Trimming took 3 bases from V and 8 from J; bases not matched to a gene: 9. CDR3 length: 15 residues. Germline-derived CDR1 and CDR2 are SGHNT and YYREEE (reference sequence). Written as DNA, the CDR3 is TGTGCCAGCAGCTACGGGGGACAGGCAGGAGAAAAACTGTTTTTT. It codes for CASSYGGQAGEKLFF.

This clone was picked up a small number of times. The genes are TRBV7-2 and TRBJ2-3; 11 nucleotides align to TRBD2. The length of the CDR3 is 16 residues. The germline CDR1 and CDR2 sequences are SGHTA and FQGNSA. V dropped 1 base and J dropped 4; count of bases not matched to a gene: 4. Here the CDR3 DNA reads TGTGCCAGCAGCTTAGGGGTTAGCGGGAGGGCAGATACGCAGTATTTT. This translates into CASSLGVSGRADTQYF.

The V gene is TRBV19, the J gene TRBJ2-7; D may be TRBD2 (5 bases). V lost 8 bases to trimming and J lost 5 bases, with 22 bases between them. The CDR3 is made up of 15 amino acids. Germline CDR1 LNHDA, CDR2 SQIVND (reference sequence). CDR3 nucleotide sequence: TGTGCCAGTCCCCCCTCGCCCGGGGTCCTGAACGAGCAGTACTTC. This codes for CASPPSPGVLNEQYF.

The chain combines TRBV5-1 with TRBJ1-1; D may be TRBD1 (5 bases). The CDR3 loop spans 14 amino acids. CDR1 SGHRS and CDR2 YFSETQ come from the germline V gene. Trimming removed 7 bases at V and 1 base at J, with 14 bases between. The CDR3 reads CASAPGGANTEAFF. In nucleotides, the CDR3 is TGCGCCAGCGCCCCCGGTGGGGCGAACACTGAAGCTTTCTTT.

The V gene is TRBV19, the J gene TRBJ2-2, with D tentatively TRBD1 (6 bases). The CDR3 spans 15 residues. Deletions cut 1 base from V and 5 bases from J, with 11 bases between. The germline CDR1 and CDR2 sequences are LNHDA and SQIVND (reference sequence). CDR3 sequence reads: CASSIVAGATGELFF. The CDR3 DNA reads as TGTGCCAGTAGTATAGTAGCAGGGGCGACCGGGGAGCTGTTTTTT. Complete variable domain (other parts from reference TRBV19 and TRBJ2-2): DGGITQSPKYLFRKEGQNVTLSCEQNLNHDAMYWYRQDPGQGLRLIYYSQIVNDFQKGDIAEGYSVSREKKESFPLTVTSAQKNPTAFYLCASSIVAGATGELFFGEGSRLTVL.

To note about this clone: This CDR3 is also generated by other DNA sequences in the sample. V gene TRBV9 combines with J gene TRBJ2-3; D might be TRBD2 (5 bases). The CDR3 covers 16 residues. V dropped 0 bases and J dropped 1 base, with 12 bases sitting between them. Germline CDR1 SGDLS, CDR2 YYNGEE. The CDR3 loop reads CASSVVGSGGTDTQYF. CDR3 sequence (DNA): TGTGCCAGCAGCGTAGTAGGAAGCGGAGGCACAGATACGCAGTATTTT.

The chain joins TRBV6-2 or TRBV6-3 to TRBJ1-1; possible D gene TRBD1, 6 bases. CDR3 length: 15 amino acids. The V end was cut by 6 bases, the J end by 4 bases, with 18 bases between. Germline V gene lookup returns CDR1 MNHEY and CDR2 SVGEGT. This CDR3 reads CASSRSTGWGTEAFF. CDR3 in DNA: TGTGCCAGCAGCCGCTCCACAGGGTGGGGCACTGAAGCTTTCTTT.

Comments on this clone: Compared with germline, one end of the junction differs, possibly owing to a read error. J is TRBJ2-2 and V is TRBV3-1 (or the pseudogene TRBV3-2); perhaps TRBD2 as D (6 bases). The CDR3 totals 16 residues. CDR1 LGHDT and CDR2 YNNKEL come from the germline V gene (reference sequence). The CDR3 DNA reads TGTGCCAGCAGCCAAACGGGACTTTACGAACACCGGGGAGCTGTTTTT. It translates to CASSQTGLYEHRGAVF.